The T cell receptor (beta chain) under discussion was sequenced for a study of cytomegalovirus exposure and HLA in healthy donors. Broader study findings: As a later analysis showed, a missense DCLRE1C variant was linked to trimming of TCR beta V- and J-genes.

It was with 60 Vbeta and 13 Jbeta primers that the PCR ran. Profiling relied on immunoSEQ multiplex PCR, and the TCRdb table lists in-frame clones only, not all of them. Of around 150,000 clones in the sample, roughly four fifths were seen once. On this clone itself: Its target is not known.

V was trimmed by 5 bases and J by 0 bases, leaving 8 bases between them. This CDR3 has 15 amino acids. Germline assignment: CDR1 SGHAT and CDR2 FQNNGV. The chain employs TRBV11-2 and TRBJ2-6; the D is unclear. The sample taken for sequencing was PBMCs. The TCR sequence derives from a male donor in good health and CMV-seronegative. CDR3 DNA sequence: TGTGCCAGCAGCCCGGGTAGCTCTGGGGCCAACGTCCTGACTTTC. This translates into CASSPGSSGANVLTF. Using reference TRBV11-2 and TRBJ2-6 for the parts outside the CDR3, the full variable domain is EAGVAQSPRYKIIEKRQSVAFWCNPISGHATLYWYQQILGQGPKLLIQFQNNGVVDDSQLPKDRFSAERLKGVDSTLKIQPAKLEDSAVYLCASSPGSSGANVLTFGAGSRLTVL.